This TCR beta chain stems from a study of technical replicates of blood from a handful of donors. This CDR3 has 13 amino acids. V lost 4 bases, J lost 0 bases, and 7 bases lay in between. Germline V gene sequence: CDR1 SQVTM, CDR2 ANQGSEA. Only in-frame clones appear in the TCRdb table, and some are missing; sequencing was by immunoSEQ multiplex PCR. The data contain tens of thousands of clones, roughly nine tenths of them singletons. The clonotype was recovered from a human donor in good health. Sequencing was done on a sample of T cells isolated from PBMCs. This chain links TRBV29-1 with TRBJ1-3; the D is unclear. The CDR3 DNA reads TGCAGCGTTGCAGGACTCTCTGGAAACACCATATATTTT. Translated, it gives CSVAGLSGNTIYF.